A selection of T cell receptor beta chains follows, all from one sample in a study of graft-versus-host responses after intestinal transplantation. Profiled with immunoSEQ multiplex PCR; TCRdb holds only in-frame clones, not every one. This sample yields around 43,000 clones, of which more than 85% are seen a single time; roughly 4.5% belongs to the top ten. This sample comprised PBMCs, obtained 524 days after transplant. The origin of the receptors is a human patient who received an intestinal transplant, so some T cells may come from the graft donor. CDR3s include the opening cysteine and the closing phenylalanine or tryptophan. Fields, in order: clone size, CDR3 length, J gene, V gene, CDR3 protein. Part of the rows lack a size; the others show once, few, many or a class for expanded clones.

NA	14	TRBJ2-5	TRBV18	CASSPPGTQETQYF
NA	14	TRBJ2-7	TRBV5-4	CASSLGTASYEQYF
few	14	TRBJ1-1	TRBV5-1	CASSFGGKGTEAFF
NA	15	TRBJ2-3	TRBV19	CASSIGGTSDNTQYF
NA	14	TRBJ2-1	TRBV19	CASQSGTLYNEQFF
NA	15	TRBJ1-1	TRBV6-6	CASSFDRPQNTEAFF
NA	15	TRBJ1-2	TRBV4-2	CASSQDPGLNYGYTF
NA	15	TRBJ2-7	TRBV5-1	CASRMGQLSSYEQYF
NA	16	TRBJ1-5	TRBV6-5	CASSLGGQGAIRPQHF
few	13	TRBJ2-4	TRBV27	CASSLTRANIQYF
NA	14	TRBJ1-2	TRBV4-3	CASSQGGRGYGYTF
NA	13	TRBJ1-1	TRBV7-2	CASRGLMNTEAFF
NA	15	TRBJ2-1	TRBV28	CASSFGESRYNEQFF
NA	18	TRBJ2-7	TRBV9	CASSVHPERQGGGYEQYF
once	14	TRBJ2-1	TRBV7-2	CASSLGLAVGEQFF
once	14	TRBJ2-7	TRBV4-2	CASSQEYPAYEQYF
NA	13	TRBJ2-3	TRBV7-3	CASSRGVTDTQYF
NA	15	TRBJ2-2	TRBV27	CASSSRAGTTGELFF
NA	14	TRBJ2-1	TRBV11-2	CASSLSPASKEQFF
NA	14	TRBJ2-7	TRBV11-2	CASIPTSGSNEQYF
NA	14	TRBJ2-5	TRBV15	CATSTGQGVGTQYF
NA	16	TRBJ1-5	TRBV5-1	CASSLEPLTGNQPQHF
few	13	TRBJ2-7	TRBV7-9	CASSQDTLHEQYF
few	14	TRBJ2-5	TRBV19	CASGLAGGLETQYF
NA	11	TRBJ1-6	TRBV5-1	CASRVPGRLHF
NA	14	TRBJ2-3	TRBV7-6	CASSLGRGADTQYF
NA	13	TRBJ1-2	TRBV5-4	CASSARDRDGYTF
NA	16	TRBJ1-5	TRBV14	CASSHATTGEGQPQHF
NA	16	TRBJ2-7	TRBV2	CASSENSPPGTYEQYF